The 6 T cell receptor beta chains reported below all come from one sample, sequenced in a study of spatial heterogeneity in lung cancer. As for time point: blood at routine non-recurrence follow-up after resection. Sequencing covered unsorted whole RNA taken from tumor, nontumor lung or frozen PBMC. TCRdb reprocessed the 5' RACE reads with MiXCR, giving one entry per CDR3 protein. Here the sample spans 95,000 to 130,000 distinct CDR3 sequences, 9.5% to 15% being singletons. The sample consisted of PBMCs, taken at follow-up. The receptors here all came from a male donor with early-stage non-small cell lung cancer.

Ten or more counts support this clonotype. The V gene is TRBV4-3, the J gene TRBJ2-7, with TRBD1 identical over 9 bases. The trim removed 4 bases at V and 0 bases at J, leaving 4 bases unmatched. Germline lookup yields CDR1 LGHNA and CDR2 YSLEER. CDR3 length equals 15 residues. This chain's CDR3 is CASSPGQGSSYEQYF. The CDR3 DNA reads as TGCGCCAGCAGCCCGGGACAGGGATCCTCCTACGAGCAGTACTTC.

J is TRBJ2-2 and V is TRBV24-1; D remains ambiguous. The V end lost 0 bases, the J end lost 1 base, and 5 bases lay between the germline ends. The CDR3 is 15 residues long. Germline V gene data show CDR1 as KGHDR and CDR2 as SFDVKD. This CDR3 is CATSDLFRNTGELFF. CDR3 DNA: TGTGCCACCAGTGATTTGTTCAGGAACACCGGGGAGCTGTTTTTT.

The chain combines TRBV10-3 with TRBJ2-7, with D uncertain. The CDR3 spans 14 residues. Looked up from germline, CDR1 is ENHRY and CDR2 is SYGVKD. V was clipped by 4 bases and J by 2 bases, with 12 bases between them. The CDR3 loop reads CAISVLHGAYEQYF. For the CDR3, the DNA is TGTGCCATCAGTGTACTCCATGGGGCCTACGAGCAGTACTTC.

This clonotype showed up many times. This chain joins TRBV5-1 and TRBJ1-6; TRBD1 agrees at 8 bases. Germline CDR1 is SGHRS and CDR2 is YFSETQ. This CDR3 is 14 amino acids long. J lost 10 bases, V lost 4 bases, and 7 bases had no gene match. CDR3 loop: CASSIGTGGSPLHF. Here the CDR3 DNA reads TGCGCCAGCAGCATAGGGACAGGAGGATCACCCCTCCACTTT.

J is TRBJ1-6 and V is TRBV18; no reliable D call. Germline V gene data show CDR1 as KGHSH and CDR2 as LQKENI. The CDR3 runs 16 residues. V was trimmed by 0 bases and J by 5 bases, leaving 11 bases between them. CDR3 in DNA: TGTGCCAGCTCACCACCGGGAAGGGTTAATAATTCACCCCTCCACTTT. It yields the protein CASSPPGRVNNSPLHF.

This clonotype was recorded at least ten times. The rearrangement uses TRBV24-1 and TRBJ2-7, with D perhaps matching TRBD1 or TRBD2 (5 bases each). V was pared by 4 bases and J by 0 bases, with 9 bases between. The CDR3 runs 14 residues. CDR1 KGHDR and CDR2 SFDVKD come from the germline V gene. This CDR3 is CATSDGTFSYEQYF. The CDR3 nucleotides are TGTGCCACCAGTGACGGGACGTTCTCCTACGAGCAGTACTTC.